The rows below give T cell receptor beta chains drawn from one sample of a study of vaccination effects on CD4 cells after COVID-19. TCRdb's copy holds only in-frame clones and misses some; the assay was immunoSEQ multiplex PCR. The sample includes approximately 87,000 clones, around 74% of them seen just once. The antigens for these receptors are not known. The sample in question was CD4+ T cells from PBMCs cultured with HCoV-229E spike peptides, obtained before COVID-19 vaccination. The receptors shown here come from a human donor who received a COVID-19 vaccine. Each CDR3 is given with its conserved first and last residue. D genes are given only for firm matches. Rows give clone size only sometimes, using once, few, many, or a class for an expanded clone.

d_gene	abundance	v_gene	j_gene	CDR3nt	CDR3aa
NA	NA	TRBV6-1	TRBJ1-5	TGTGCCAGCAGTGAAATAAGAAGTCAGCCCCAGCATTTT	CASSEIRSQPQHF
TRBD1	few	TRBV5-1	TRBJ1-2	TGCGCCAGCAGCTCCGGGACAGGGGATGGCTACACCTTC	CASSSGTGDGYTF
NA	NA	TRBV6-5	TRBJ1-1	TGTGCCAGCAGTCCATACGGACATTCTGAAGCTTTCTTT	CASSPYGHSEAFF
TRBD1	NA	TRBV6-2/TRBV6-3	TRBJ2-5	TGTGCCAGCAGTTACCGTCGGACAGGAGGTCGAGAGACCCAGTACTTC	CASSYRRTGGRETQYF
NA	NA	TRBV5-1	TRBJ1-4	TGCGCCAGCAGCTTGGCAGGGGCAGATGAAAAACTGTTTTTT	CASSLAGADEKLFF
TRBD1	NA	TRBV2	TRBJ2-1	TGTGCCAGCACATTCACGGGTTCGGGACAGGGGAAGTACAATGAGCAGTTCTTC	CASTFTGSGQGKYNEQFF
NA	once	TRBV4-3	TRBJ1-1	TGCGCCAGCAGCCAGAGGTTGGGGGGCGGCACTGAAGCTTTCTTT	CASSQRLGGGTEAFF
NA	NA	TRBV5-8	TRBJ1-1	TGTGCCAGCAGAGTGTCGAGGGTTGTGAACACTGAAGCTTTCTTT	CASRVSRVVNTEAFF
NA	NA	TRBV7-8	TRBJ2-1	TGTGCCAGCAGCTTATTTTCAGGGCAGAGGAATGAGCAGTTCTTC	CASSLFSGQRNEQFF
NA	NA	TRBV27	TRBJ2-5	TGTGCCAGCAGAATTTCTGGGGGCGCGGGGACCCAGTACTTC	CASRISGGAGTQYF
TRBD1	NA	TRBV5-1	TRBJ2-3	TGCGCCAGCAGCTCTCTGGGACAGGGGGCCGCAGATACGCAGTATTTT	CASSSLGQGAADTQYF
NA	NA	TRBV29-1	TRBJ2-5	TGCAGCGTTTCAGCAGAAAGCCTCCAAGAGACCCAGTACTTC	CSVSAESLQETQYF
TRBD1	NA	TRBV2	TRBJ1-1	TGTGCCAGCAGTGACGGGACAGAAAACACTGAAGCTTTCTTT	CASSDGTENTEAFF
NA	few	TRBV7-3	TRBJ1-1	TGTGCCAGCAGCTTAACACAGGCCACTGAAGCTTTCTTT	CASSLTQATEAFF
TRBD1	NA	TRBV5-4	TRBJ1-2	TGTGCCAGCAGCCCGGGACAGGGGGCAGCGGGCTACACCTTC	CASSPGQGAAGYTF
NA	NA	TRBV20-1	TRBJ1-2	TGCAGTGCTAGCACAGGAGGTGGCTACACCTTC	CSASTGGGYTF
TRBD1	NA	TRBV13	TRBJ1-1	TGTGCCAGCAGCTTAAGACAGGGGGCTAGGGAAGCTTTCTTT	CASSLRQGAREAFF
NA	NA	TRBV6-5	TRBJ2-1	TGTGCCAGCAGAGGACAGTCTCTTGATGAGCAGTTCTTC	CASRGQSLDEQFF